The clone carrying this T cell receptor (beta chain) was detected many times. Germline values: CDR1 MGHRA, CDR2 YSYEKL. V lost 5 bases and J lost 2, with 15 bases in between. The CDR3 consists of 15 residues. This sample was taken from a study of T cell repertoires in cytomegalovirus infection. Study-level background: From public TCR beta signatures came an indication of both CMV infection and matching HLA type.

MiXCR, applied by TCRdb to the reads, yields one record per CDR3 protein. The sample gives 230,000 or so distinct CDR3 sequences, approximately 17% of which show up once; roughly 45% is in the top ten. Input material: CD8+ T cells from PBMCs. The sequence was obtained from a human donor in good health (CMV status not recorded). Some clones in this sample may be carry-over from other donors' samples. The gene calls are TRBV4-1 and TRBJ1-1; D remains unclear. The CDR3 coding sequence is TGCGCCAGCAGCGCCATCGGACGGATAAACACTGAAGCTTTCTTT. Translated, it gives CASSAIGRINTEAFF.